This T cell receptor (beta chain) stems from a study of shared clonotypes between healthy human individuals. The CDR3 runs 14 residues. V lost 3 bases and J lost 0, with 6 bases in between. Germline V gene lookup returns CDR1 SNHLY and CDR2 FYNNEI. Comments on this clone: Its antigen is as yet unknown. The same CDR3 is also encoded by other DNA sequences in this sample.

In the original workflow: Filtering differed, since immunoSEQ gave only junction sequences and no quality scores. Generated by immunoSEQ multiplex PCR, the TCRdb table keeps only in-frame clones and is missing some. For V, J and clone size, that table is used; D and trimming come from the DNA. The sample carries 2.5 million or so clones, approximately 94% recorded once. Study-wide results and caveats: Owing to a small donor count, the genetic and exposure-history diversity represented was limited.

The TCR comes from a man younger than 35 in good health. V is TRBV2 and J is TRBJ2-1; D may be TRBD2 (6 bases). The specimen was naive CD4+ T cells sorted from blood. Subset denoted: CD45RA+ positively selected. CDR3 sequence reads: CASSEGGSYNEQFF. CDR3 coding DNA: TGTGCCAGCAGTGAGGGGGGCTCCTACAATGAGCAGTTCTTC.